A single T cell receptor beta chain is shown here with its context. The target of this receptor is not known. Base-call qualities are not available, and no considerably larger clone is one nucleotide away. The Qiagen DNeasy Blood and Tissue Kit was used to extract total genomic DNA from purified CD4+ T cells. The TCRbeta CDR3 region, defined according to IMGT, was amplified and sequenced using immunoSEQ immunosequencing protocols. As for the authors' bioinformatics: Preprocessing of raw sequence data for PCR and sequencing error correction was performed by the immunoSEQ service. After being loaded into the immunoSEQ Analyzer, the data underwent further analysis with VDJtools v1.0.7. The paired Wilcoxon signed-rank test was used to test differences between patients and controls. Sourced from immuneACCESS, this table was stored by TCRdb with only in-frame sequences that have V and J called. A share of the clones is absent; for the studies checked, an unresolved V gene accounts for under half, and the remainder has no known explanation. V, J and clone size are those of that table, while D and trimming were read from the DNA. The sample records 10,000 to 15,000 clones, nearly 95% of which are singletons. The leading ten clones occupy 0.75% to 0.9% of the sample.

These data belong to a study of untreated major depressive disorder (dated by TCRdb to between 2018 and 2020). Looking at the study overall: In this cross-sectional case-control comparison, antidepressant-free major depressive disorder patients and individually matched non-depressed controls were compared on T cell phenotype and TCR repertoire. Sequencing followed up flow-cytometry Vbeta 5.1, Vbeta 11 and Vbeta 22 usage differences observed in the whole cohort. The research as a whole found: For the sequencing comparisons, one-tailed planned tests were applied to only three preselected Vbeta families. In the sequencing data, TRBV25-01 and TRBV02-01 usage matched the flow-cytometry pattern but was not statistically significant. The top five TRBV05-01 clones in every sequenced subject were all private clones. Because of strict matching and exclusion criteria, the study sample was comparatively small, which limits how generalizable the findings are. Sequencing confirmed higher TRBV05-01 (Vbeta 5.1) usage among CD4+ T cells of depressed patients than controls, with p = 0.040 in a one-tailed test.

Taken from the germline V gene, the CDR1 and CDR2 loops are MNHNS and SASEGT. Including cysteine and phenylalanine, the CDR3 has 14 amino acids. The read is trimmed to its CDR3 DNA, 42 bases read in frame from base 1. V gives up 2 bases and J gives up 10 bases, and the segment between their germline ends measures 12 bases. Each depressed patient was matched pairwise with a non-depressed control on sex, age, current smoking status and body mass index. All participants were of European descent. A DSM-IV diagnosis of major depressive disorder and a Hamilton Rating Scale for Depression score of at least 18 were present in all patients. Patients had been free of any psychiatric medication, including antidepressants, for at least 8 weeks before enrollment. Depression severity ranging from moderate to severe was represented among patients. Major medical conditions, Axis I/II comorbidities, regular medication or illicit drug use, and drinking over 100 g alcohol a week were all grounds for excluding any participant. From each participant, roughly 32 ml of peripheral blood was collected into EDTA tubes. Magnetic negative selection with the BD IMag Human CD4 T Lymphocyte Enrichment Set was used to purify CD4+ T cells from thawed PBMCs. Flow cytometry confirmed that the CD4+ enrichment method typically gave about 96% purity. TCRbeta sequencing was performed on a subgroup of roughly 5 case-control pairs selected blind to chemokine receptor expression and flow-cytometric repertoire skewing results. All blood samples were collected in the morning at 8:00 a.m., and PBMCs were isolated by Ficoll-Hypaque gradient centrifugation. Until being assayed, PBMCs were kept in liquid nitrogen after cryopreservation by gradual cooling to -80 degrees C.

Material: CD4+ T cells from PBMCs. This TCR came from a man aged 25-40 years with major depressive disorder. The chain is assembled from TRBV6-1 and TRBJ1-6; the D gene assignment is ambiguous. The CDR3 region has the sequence CASSEWQVRSPLHF. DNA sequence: TGTGCCAGCAGTGAATGGCAGGTCAGGTCACCCCTCCACTTT.